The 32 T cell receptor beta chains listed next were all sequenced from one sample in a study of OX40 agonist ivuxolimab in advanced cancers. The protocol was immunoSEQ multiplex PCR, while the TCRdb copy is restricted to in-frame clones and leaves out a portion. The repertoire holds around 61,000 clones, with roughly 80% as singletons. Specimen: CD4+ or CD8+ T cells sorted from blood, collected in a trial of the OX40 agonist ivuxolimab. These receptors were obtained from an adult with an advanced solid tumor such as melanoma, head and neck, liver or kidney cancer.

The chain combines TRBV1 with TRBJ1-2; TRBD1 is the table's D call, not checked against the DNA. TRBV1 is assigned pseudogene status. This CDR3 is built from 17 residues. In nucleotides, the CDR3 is TGCACCAGCCAGTCCGGGACAGGGGGTCGCGTCAACTATGGCTACACCTTC. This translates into CTSQSGTGGRVNYGYTF.

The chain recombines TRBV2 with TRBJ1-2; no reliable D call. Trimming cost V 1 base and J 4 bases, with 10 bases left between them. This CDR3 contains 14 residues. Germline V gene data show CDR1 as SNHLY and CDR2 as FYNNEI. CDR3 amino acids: CASSEVTRSYGYTF. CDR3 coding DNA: TGTGCCAGCAGTGAAGTTACAAGAAGCTATGGCTACACCTTC.

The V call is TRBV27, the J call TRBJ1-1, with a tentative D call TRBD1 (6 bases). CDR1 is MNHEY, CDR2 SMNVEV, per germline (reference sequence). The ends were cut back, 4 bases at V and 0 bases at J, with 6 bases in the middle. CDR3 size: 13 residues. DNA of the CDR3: TGTGCCAGCAGTTGGACAGTGAACACTGAAGCTTTCTTT. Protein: CASSWTVNTEAFF.

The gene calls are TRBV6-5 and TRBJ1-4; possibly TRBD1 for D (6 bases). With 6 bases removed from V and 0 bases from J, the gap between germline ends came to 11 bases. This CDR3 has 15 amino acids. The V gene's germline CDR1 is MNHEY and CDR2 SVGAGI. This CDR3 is CASSHTGTTNEKLFF. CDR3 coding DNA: TGTGCCAGCAGCCACACAGGGACAACTAATGAAAAACTGTTTTTT.

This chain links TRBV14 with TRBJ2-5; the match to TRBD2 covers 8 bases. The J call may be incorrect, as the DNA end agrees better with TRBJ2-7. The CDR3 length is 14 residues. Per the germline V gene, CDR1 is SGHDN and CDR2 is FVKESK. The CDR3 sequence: CASSKGLGFYEQYF. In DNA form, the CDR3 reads TGTGCCAGCAGCAAGGGACTAGGTTTCTACGAGCAGTACTTC.

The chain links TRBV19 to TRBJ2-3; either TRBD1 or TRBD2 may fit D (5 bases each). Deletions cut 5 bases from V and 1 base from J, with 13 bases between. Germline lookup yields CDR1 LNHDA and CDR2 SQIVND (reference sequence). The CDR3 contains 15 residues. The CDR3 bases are TGTGCCAGTAGTCCATCAGGGACGGGCACAGATACGCAGTATTTT. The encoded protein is CASSPSGTGTDTQYF.

CDR3 protein: CASSIQLYNEQFF. Written as DNA, the CDR3 is TGTGCCAGTAGTATTCAACTGTACAATGAGCAGTTCTTC. The chain joins TRBV19 to TRBJ2-1; no clear D. V lost 3 bases and J 4 bases, leaving 7 bases between the germline ends. Germline V CDR1 and CDR2: LNHDA, SQIVND (reference sequence). This CDR3 has 13 amino acids.

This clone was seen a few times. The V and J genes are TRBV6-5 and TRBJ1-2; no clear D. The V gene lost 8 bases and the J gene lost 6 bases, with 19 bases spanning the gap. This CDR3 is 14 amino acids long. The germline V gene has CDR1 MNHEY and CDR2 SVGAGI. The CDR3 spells CASAFQQARDGYTF. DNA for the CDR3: TGTGCCAGCGCCTTCCAGCAAGCCCGAGATGGCTACACCTTC.

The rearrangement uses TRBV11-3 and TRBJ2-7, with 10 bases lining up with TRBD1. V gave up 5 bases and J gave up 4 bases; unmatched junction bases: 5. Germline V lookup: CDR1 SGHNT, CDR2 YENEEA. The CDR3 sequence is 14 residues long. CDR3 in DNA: TGTGCCAGCAGCCTAGGGACAGGGGCATACGAGCAGTACTTC. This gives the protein CASSLGTGAYEQYF.

The CDR3 region is CASSPGGYNEQFF. The CDR3, as DNA: TGTGCCAGCAGCCCGGGAGGTTACAATGAGCAGTTCTTC. The chain recombines TRBV7-9 with TRBJ2-1; 7 nucleotides match TRBD2. The germline CDR1 and CDR2 sequences are SEHNR and FQNEAQ (reference sequence). The CDR3 is 13 residues long. The V and J ends lost 5 bases and 4 bases, in that order; junction bases with no gene match: 2.

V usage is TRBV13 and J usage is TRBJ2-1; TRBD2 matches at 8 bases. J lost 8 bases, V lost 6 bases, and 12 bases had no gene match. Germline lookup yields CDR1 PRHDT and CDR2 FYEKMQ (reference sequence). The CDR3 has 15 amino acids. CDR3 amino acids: CASSVISGRDDEQFF. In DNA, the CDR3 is TGTGCCAGCAGTGTGATAAGCGGGAGAGACGATGAGCAGTTCTTC.

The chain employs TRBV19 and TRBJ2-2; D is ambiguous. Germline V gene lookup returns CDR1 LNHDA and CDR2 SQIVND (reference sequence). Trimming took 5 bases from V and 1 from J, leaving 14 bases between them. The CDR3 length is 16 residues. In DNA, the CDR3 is TGTGCCAGTAGTCTAAGGGCTATCCTGAACACCGGGGAGCTGTTTTTT. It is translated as CASSLRAILNTGELFF.

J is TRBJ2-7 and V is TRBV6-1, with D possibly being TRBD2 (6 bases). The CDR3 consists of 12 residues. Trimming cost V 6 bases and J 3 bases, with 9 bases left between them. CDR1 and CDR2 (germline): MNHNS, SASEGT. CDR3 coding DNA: TGTGCCAGCAGGATCGGGGGCTACGAGCAGTACTTC. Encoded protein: CASRIGGYEQYF.

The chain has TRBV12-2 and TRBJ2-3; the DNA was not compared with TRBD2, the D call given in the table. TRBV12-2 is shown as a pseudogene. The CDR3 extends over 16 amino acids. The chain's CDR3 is CASRLVTSGVHPGPYF. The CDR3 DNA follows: TGTGCAAGTCGCTTAGTTACTAGCGGGGTACACCCGGGGCCGTATTTT.

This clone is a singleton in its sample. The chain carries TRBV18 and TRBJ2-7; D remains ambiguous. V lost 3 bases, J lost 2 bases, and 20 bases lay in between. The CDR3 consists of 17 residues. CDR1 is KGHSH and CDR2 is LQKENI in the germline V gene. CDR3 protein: CASSPSEPVPRPYEQYF. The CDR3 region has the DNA TGTGCCAGCTCACCTTCCGAGCCGGTCCCCCGCCCCTACGAGCAGTACTTC.

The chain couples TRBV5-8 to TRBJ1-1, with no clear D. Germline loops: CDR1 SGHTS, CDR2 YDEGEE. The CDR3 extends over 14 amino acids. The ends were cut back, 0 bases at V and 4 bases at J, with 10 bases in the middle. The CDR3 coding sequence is TGTGCCAGCAGCTTGGTCCTGGGCGTCACTGAAGCTTTCTTT. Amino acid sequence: CASSLVLGVTEAFF.

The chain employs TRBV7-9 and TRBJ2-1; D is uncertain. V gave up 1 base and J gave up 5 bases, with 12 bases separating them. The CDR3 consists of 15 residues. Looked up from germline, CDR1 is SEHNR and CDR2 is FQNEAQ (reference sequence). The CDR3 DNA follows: TGTGCCAGCAGCTTAGGGACCGTCGAAGACAATGAGCAGTTCTTC. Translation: CASSLGTVEDNEQFF.

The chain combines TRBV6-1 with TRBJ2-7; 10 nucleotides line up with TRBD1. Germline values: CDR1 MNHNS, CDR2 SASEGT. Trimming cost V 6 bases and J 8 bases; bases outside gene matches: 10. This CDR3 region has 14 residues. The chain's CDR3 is CASRSRDRGPKQYF. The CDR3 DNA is TGTGCCAGCAGGTCCCGGGACAGGGGACCCAAGCAGTACTTC.

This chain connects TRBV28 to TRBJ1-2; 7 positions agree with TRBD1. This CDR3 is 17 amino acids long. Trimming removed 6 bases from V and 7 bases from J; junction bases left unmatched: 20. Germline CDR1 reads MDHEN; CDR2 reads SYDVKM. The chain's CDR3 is CASSHIGREQGILGYTF. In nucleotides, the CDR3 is TGTGCCAGCAGCCACATAGGTCGGGAACAGGGGATTCTTGGCTACACCTTC.

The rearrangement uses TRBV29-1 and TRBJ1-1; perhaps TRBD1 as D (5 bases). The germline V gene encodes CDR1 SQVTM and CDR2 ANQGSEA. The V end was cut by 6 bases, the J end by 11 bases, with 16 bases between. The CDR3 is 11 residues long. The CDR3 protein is CSVAGGDRAFF. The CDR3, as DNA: TGCAGCGTGGCCGGGGGGGATCGGGCTTTCTTT.

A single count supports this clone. The CDR3 sequence: CATGPGPMYEQFF. CDR3 coding DNA: TGTGCCACCGGACCGGGACCTATGTATGAGCAGTTCTTC. The J gene is TRBJ2-1, the V gene TRBV27, with D perhaps being TRBD1 or TRBD2 (5 bases each). The CDR3 runs 13 residues. Trimming took 10 bases from V and 8 from J, leaving 18 bases between them. Germline assignment: CDR1 MNHEY and CDR2 SMNVEV (reference sequence).

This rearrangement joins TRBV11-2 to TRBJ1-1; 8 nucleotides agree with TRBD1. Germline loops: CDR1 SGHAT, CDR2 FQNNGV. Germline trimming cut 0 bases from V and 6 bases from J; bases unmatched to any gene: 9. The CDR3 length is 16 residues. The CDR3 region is CASSLEVGQGYSEAFF. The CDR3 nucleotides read TGTGCCAGCAGCTTAGAAGTAGGACAGGGTTATTCTGAAGCTTTCTTT.

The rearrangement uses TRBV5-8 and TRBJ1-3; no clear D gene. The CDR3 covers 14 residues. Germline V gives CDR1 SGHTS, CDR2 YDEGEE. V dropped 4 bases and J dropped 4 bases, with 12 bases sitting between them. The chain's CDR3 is CASSAERGGNTIYF. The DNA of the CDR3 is TGTGCCAGCAGCGCAGAGCGCGGGGGAAACACCATATATTTT.

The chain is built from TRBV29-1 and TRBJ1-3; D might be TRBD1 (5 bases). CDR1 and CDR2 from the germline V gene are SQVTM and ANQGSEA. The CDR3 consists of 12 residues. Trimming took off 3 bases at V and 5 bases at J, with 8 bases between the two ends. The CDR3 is CSVDRARNTIYF. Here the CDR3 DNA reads TGCAGCGTTGACAGGGCCCGAAACACCATATATTTT.

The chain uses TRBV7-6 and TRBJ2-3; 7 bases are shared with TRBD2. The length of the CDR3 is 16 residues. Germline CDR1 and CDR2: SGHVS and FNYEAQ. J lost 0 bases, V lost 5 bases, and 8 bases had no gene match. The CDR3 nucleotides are TGTGCCAGCAGCCGGTGGTTAGCGGGTAGCACAGATACGCAGTATTTT. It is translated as CASSRWLAGSTDTQYF.

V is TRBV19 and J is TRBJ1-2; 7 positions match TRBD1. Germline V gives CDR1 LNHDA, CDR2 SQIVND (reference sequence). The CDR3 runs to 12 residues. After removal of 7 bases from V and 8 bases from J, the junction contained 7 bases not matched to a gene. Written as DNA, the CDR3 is TGTGCCAGTAAGGAGGGGGCGCAAGGCTACACCTTC. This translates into CASKEGAQGYTF.

CDR3 in DNA: TGTGCCAGCGGGGGGAATGGCTACACCTTC. This gives the protein CASGGNGYTF. This sequence joins TRBV11-3 and TRBJ1-2; D is perhaps TRBD1 (5 bases). CDR3 length: 10 amino acids. Trimming left V 8 bases short and J 6 bases short, with 7 bases between. CDR1 and CDR2 (germline): SGHNT, YENEEA.

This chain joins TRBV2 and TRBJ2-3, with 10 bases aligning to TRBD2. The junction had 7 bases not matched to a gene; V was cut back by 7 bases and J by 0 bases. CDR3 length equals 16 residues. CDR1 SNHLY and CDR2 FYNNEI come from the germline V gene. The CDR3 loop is CASNHGLAASTDTQYF. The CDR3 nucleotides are TGTGCCAGCAACCATGGACTAGCGGCTAGCACAGATACGCAGTATTTT.

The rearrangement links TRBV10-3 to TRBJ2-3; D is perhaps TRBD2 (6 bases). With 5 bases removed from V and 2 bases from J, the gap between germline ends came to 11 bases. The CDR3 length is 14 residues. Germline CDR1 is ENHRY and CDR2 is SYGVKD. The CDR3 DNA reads TGTGCCATCAGTCGGGACTTCTCCACAGATACGCAGTATTTT. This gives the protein CAISRDFSTDTQYF.

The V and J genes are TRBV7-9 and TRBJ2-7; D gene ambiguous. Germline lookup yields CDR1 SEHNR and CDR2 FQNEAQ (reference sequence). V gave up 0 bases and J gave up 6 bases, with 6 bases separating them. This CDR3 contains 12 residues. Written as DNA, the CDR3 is TGTGCCAGCAGCTTAGCCGGTATCGAGCAGTACTTC. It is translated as CASSLAGIEQYF.

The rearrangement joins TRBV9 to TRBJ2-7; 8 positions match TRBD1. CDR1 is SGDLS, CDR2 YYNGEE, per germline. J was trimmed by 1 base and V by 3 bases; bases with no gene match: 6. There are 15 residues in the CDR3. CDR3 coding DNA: TGTGCCAGCAGCGCTGGACAGGGACGATCCTACGAGCAGTACTTC. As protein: CASSAGQGRSYEQYF.

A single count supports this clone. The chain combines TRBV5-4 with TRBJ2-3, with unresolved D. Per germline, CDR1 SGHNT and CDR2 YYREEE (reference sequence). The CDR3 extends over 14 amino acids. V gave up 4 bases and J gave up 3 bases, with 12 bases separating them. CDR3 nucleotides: TGTGCCAGCAGCCCATCAATTTGGACAGATACGCAGTATTTT. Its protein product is CASSPSIWTDTQYF.